This T cell receptor beta chain was retrieved from a study of T cell responses to AZD1222 COVID-19 vaccine. Some clones are missing from TCRdb's copy, which holds only in-frame ones; the method was immunoSEQ multiplex PCR. Found here are roughly 150,000 clones, more than 75% of them singletons; the top ten hold about a tenth. Germline assignment: CDR1 SGHNT and CDR2 YYREEE (reference sequence). Trimming stripped 0 bases from V and 3 bases from J, with 11 bases between. The CDR3 is 15 residues long. The chain has TRBV5-4 and TRBJ2-3, with D perhaps TRBD1 (6 bases). Sequenced material: peripheral blood, taken 28 days after the second AZD1222 dose. This TCR was sampled from an adult who received the AZD1222 COVID-19 vaccine. The CDR3 DNA sequence: TGTGCCAGCAGCTTGGGCAGGGGCATGACAGATACGCAGTATTTT. It is translated as CASSLGRGMTDTQYF.